This TCR beta chain was obtained from a study of T cells in Graves' hyperthyroidism and ophthalmopathy. Study-level background: Once the initial diagnosis was made, peripheral blood was obtained before any treatment.

Researchers amplified the TCR beta CDR3 regions from RNA transcripts. The HTBI set primed first-round TCR CDR3 RT-PCR. TCRdb itself ran the multiplex PCR reads through MiXCR, one entry per CDR3 protein. The table lists 160,000 or so distinct CDR3 sequences, roughly 9.4% of them singletons. Trimming removed 0 bases at V and 9 bases at J, with 12 bases between. CDR3 size: 14 residues. CDR1 and CDR2 (germline): MGHRA, YSYEKL. Orbital computed tomography and thyroid ultrasound, together with serum TRAb and thyroxine and clinical symptoms, were used for diagnoses. The blood was taken when hyperthyroidism was first diagnosed, before any ophthalmopathy symptoms showed up. The source of the PBMCs was 10 ml of fresh peripheral blood.

V usage is TRBV4-1 and J usage is TRBJ1-5, with D maybe TRBD1 (6 bases). The source of this sequence is a woman under 30 with Graves' hyperthyroidism that later progressed to Graves' ophthalmopathy. The sequenced sample was blood. The CDR3 spells CASSQDRGPWPQHF. The CDR3 region has the DNA TGCGCCAGCAGCCAAGATCGGGGGCCGTGGCCCCAGCATTTT.